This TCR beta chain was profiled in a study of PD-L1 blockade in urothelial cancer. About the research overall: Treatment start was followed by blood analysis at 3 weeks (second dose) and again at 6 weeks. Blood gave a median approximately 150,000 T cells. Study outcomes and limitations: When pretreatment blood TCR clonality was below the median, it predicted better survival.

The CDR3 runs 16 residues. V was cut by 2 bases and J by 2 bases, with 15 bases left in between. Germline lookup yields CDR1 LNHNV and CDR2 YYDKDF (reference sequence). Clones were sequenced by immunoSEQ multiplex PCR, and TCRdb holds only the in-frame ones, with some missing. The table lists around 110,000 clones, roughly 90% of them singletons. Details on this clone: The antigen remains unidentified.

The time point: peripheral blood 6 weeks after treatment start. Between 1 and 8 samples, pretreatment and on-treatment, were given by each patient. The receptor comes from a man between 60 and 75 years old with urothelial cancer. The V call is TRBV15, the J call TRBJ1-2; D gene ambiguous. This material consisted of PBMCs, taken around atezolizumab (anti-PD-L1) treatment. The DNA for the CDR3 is TGTGCCACCAGCAGATATACGGGGATAGGGAACTATGGCTACACCTTC. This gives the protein CATSRYTGIGNYGYTF.